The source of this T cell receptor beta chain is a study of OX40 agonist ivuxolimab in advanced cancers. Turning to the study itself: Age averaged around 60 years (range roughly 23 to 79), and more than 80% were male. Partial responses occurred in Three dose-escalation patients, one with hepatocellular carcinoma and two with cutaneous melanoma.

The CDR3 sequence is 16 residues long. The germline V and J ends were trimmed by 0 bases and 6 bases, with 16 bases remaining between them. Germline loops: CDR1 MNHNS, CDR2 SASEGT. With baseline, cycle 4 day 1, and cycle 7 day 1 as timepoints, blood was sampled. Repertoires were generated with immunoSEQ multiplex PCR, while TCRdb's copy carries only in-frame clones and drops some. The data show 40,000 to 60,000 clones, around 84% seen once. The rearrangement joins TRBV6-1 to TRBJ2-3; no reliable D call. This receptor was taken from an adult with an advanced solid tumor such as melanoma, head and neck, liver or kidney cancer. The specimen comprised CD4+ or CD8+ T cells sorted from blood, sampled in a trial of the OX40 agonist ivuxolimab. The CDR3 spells CASSEALQASRDTQYF. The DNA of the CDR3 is TGTGCCAGCAGTGAAGCGCTACAAGCTTCAAGGGATACGCAGTATTTT.